Listed below are T cell receptor beta chains from one sample, sequenced in a study of yellow fever vaccine responses in identical twins. Using its own MiXCR run on the RT-PCR reads, TCRdb lists one record per CDR3 protein. This sample yields roughly 3,600 distinct CDR3 sequences, of which around 87% are seen a single time; 1.6% belongs to the top ten. The sequenced sample was T cells from blood (PBMCs), unsorted or a sorted subset (not recorded which), obtained before or after yellow fever vaccination (not recorded which). These TCRs come from a woman in her late teens or twenties who received the yellow fever vaccine. CDR3s include the opening cysteine and the closing phenylalanine or tryptophan. Each record gives: clone size, V gene, J gene, D gene, CDR3 DNA, CDR3 protein. D genes are given only for firm matches. Not all rows give a size; the values are once, few, many and, for expanded clones, a class.

few,TRBV12-3/TRBV12-4,TRBJ1-2,NA,TGTGCCAGCAGTTTAGGGGACGTAGGCTACACCTTC,CASSLGDVGYTF
NA,TRBV11-3,TRBJ2-1,TRBD2,TGTGCCAGCAGCTTGGAGGGACTAGGAGCCTACAATGAGCAGTTCTTC,CASSLEGLGAYNEQFF
NA,TRBV5-4,TRBJ2-7,NA,TGTGCCAGCAGCAGCAGACGGACCTACGAGCAGTACTTC,CASSSRRTYEQYF
NA,TRBV18,TRBJ2-5,NA,TGTGCCAGCTCACCACGTAAGGAGACCCAGTACTTC,CASSPRKETQYF
NA,TRBV29-1,TRBJ2-3,NA,TGCAGCGTTGAGGTTCGAGGGCCCACAGATACGCAGTATTTT,CSVEVRGPTDTQYF
NA,TRBV5-5,TRBJ1-1,TRBD1,TGTGCCAGCAGCTACCGCGGGACAGGGGGCTCTGAAGCTTTCTTT,CASSYRGTGGSEAFF
once,TRBV12-3/TRBV12-4,TRBJ2-1,TRBD1,TGTGCCAGCAGTGTACCGGGACAGGGCCATGAGCAGTTCTTC,CASSVPGQGHEQFF
NA,TRBV10-3,TRBJ1-1,TRBD1,TGTGCCATCAGCAGGGGGAGGGTGAACACTGAAGCTTTCTTT,CAISRGRVNTEAFF
once,TRBV2,TRBJ2-4,NA,TGTGCCAGCAGTGAAGGGTCCTTAGCCAAAAACATTCAGTACTTC,CASSEGSLAKNIQYF
NA,TRBV13,TRBJ2-1,TRBD2,TGTGCCAGCGCGGGAGGCAGGGTAGCACTTGAGCAGTTCTTC,CASAGGRVALEQFF
NA,TRBV20-1,TRBJ2-5,NA,TGCAGTGCCCGGACTAACCAAGAGACCCAGTACTTC,CSARTNQETQYF
NA,TRBV29-1,TRBJ1-1,NA,TGCAGCGCGGACACAAACACTGAAGCTTTCTTT,CSADTNTEAFF
few,TRBV4-1,TRBJ1-2,TRBD1,TGCGCCAGCAGCCAAGCGGGACAGAACTATGGCTACACCTTC,CASSQAGQNYGYTF
NA,TRBV29-1,TRBJ1-1,NA,TGCAGCGTTGAAGTGGGGGGCCAGAACACTGAAGCTTTCTTT,CSVEVGGQNTEAFF
NA,TRBV18,TRBJ1-2,NA,TGTGCCAGCTCAGCATCAGGTTATGGCTACACCTTC,CASSASGYGYTF
NA,TRBV11-1,TRBJ2-5,NA,TGTGCCAGCAGCTCGGGGATACAAGAGACCCAGTACTTC,CASSSGIQETQYF
NA,TRBV19,TRBJ1-2,NA,TGTGCCAGTAGTATAGGAGACGGCTACACCTTC,CASSIGDGYTF
NA,TRBV7-6,TRBJ2-7,NA,TGTGCCAGCAGCTTTCTCGATAGGGCCGAGCAGTACTTC,CASSFLDRAEQYF
NA,TRBV5-4,TRBJ2-3,NA,TGTGCCAGCAGCTTCCAGTATTTT,CASSFQYF
NA,TRBV18,TRBJ2-1,NA,TGTGCCAGCTCACCACCCGGTAGCTATAACAATGAGCAGTTCTTC,CASSPPGSYNNEQFF
NA,TRBV4-1,TRBJ2-7,TRBD2,TGCGCCAGCAGCCAGACTGGACTAGCCTTCGAGCAGTACTTC,CASSQTGLAFEQYF
NA,TRBV7-9,TRBJ2-5,TRBD1,TGTGCCAGCAGCCAAGGACAGGGACCGGGGACCCAGTACTTC,CASSQGQGPGTQYF
NA,TRBV11-2,TRBJ2-1,NA,TGTGCCAGCAGAACTTACAATGAGCAGTTCTTC,CASRTYNEQFF
NA,TRBV5-4,TRBJ1-4,NA,TGTGCCAGCAGCTTGGTCAATGGTGAAAAACTGTTTTTT,CASSLVNGEKLFF
once,TRBV5-1,TRBJ2-3,NA,TGCGCCAGCAGCTTGGTCCTTCGGAGCACAGATACGCAGTATTTT,CASSLVLRSTDTQYF
NA,TRBV10-1,TRBJ1-1,TRBD1,TGCGCCAGCAGCTCCGGGACAGGCATGAACACTGAAGCTTTCTTT,CASSSGTGMNTEAFF
NA,TRBV20-1,TRBJ1-5,NA,TGCAGTGCTAGCAGACTACAGGGTTATAGCAATCAGCCCCAGCATTTT,CSASRLQGYSNQPQHF
NA,TRBV29-1,TRBJ2-1,NA,TGCAGCGTTGTGAGGGGCGAGAGCTCCTACAATGAGCAGTTCTTC,CSVVRGESSYNEQFF
NA,TRBV18,TRBJ1-3,NA,TGTGCCAGCTCACCAACACAGGGAAGGAGCTCTGGAAACACCATATATTTT,CASSPTQGRSSGNTIYF
few,TRBV20-1,TRBJ1-3,TRBD1,TGCAGTGCTAGAGGGACAGGGGCTGGAAACACCATATATTTT,CSARGTGAGNTIYF
few,TRBV5-1,TRBJ1-1,NA,TGCGCCAGCAGTCCGGCAGGGTATAGCACTGAAGCTTTCTTT,CASSPAGYSTEAFF
NA,TRBV3-1,TRBJ2-3,NA,TGTGCCAGCAGCGCCGGGGGAGCCACAGATACGCAGTATTTT,CASSAGGATDTQYF
NA,TRBV29-1,TRBJ2-5,NA,TGCAGCGTTAGCAGGGGCCAAGAGACCCAGTACTTC,CSVSRGQETQYF
NA,TRBV7-6,TRBJ1-5,NA,TGTGCCAGCAGCACCGGACGGTATCAGCCCCGGCATTTT,CASSTGRYQPRHF
NA,TRBV10-3,TRBJ2-7,TRBD1,TGTGCCGTCCAAGGGACCGGGACAGGCCCCTACGAGCAGTACTTC,CAVQGTGTGPYEQYF
once,TRBV27,TRBJ2-5,NA,TGTGCCAGCAGTTTAGTTTACGGGGGCGAGACCCAGTACTTC,CASSLVYGGETQYF
NA,TRBV2,TRBJ2-2,NA,TGTGCCAGCAGTGAACATCCATTGGGCGCCGGGGAGCTGTTTTTT,CASSEHPLGAGELFF
NA,TRBV11-1,TRBJ2-1,TRBD1,TGTGCCAGCAGCTCACATAGAACCGGGACAGTCTACAATGAGCAGTTCTTC,CASSSHRTGTVYNEQFF
NA,TRBV11-2,TRBJ2-7,NA,TGTGCCAGCAGCCAGGGGTCGTACGAGCAGTACTTC,CASSQGSYEQYF
NA,TRBV29-1,TRBJ2-3,NA,TGCAGCGTTGAAGATGGTGCAGATACGCAGTATTTT,CSVEDGADTQYF